This TCR beta chain was identified in a study of blood T cell repertoires in COVID-19 (dated by TCRdb to the early 2020s). About the study as a whole: Samples from collaborators originated in the United States, Italy and Spain and spanned both the acute and convalescent phases of COVID-19. The material from the prospective study consisted of cDNA or gDNA derived from T cells, B-cell-depleted T cells, or PBMCs. The dataset comprised deeply sampled blood TCRbeta repertoires from subjects exposed to, actively infected with, or recovered from COVID-19. A freely available public database, intended as a resource for researchers studying the immune response to SARS-CoV-2, is where the repertoires were released. The samples were drawn from two sources: the first 160 participants of the ongoing ImmuneRACE study, and 1,254 subjects contributed by 6 global collaborators. Nearly every sample came with metadata listing a de-identified subject ID, COVID-19 status, age in years and sex. Where available, HLA class I and class II types were obtained from metadata supplied by the sample provider rather than from assay-based typing.

Whole blood was collected in K2EDTA tubes by collaborating institutions according to the institutions' own protocols. Collaborator samples were shipped for TCRbeta analysis as frozen whole blood, isolated PBMCs, or DNA extracted from either sample type. TCRbeta CDR3 regions were amplified from genomic DNA using the immunoSEQ Assay, a bias-controlled multiplex PCR. The paper's data handling went like this. The number of nucleated cells in each sample was estimated by amplification of reference gene primers within the assay. Sequence reads were collapsed and filtered to measure the absolute abundance of every unique TCRbeta CDR3 rearrangement. For each sample, productive Simpson clonality was calculated as the square root of Simpson's diversity index across productive rearrangements. The table comes from immuneACCESS by way of TCRdb, which keeps in-frame sequences with V and J called. Part of the clones is missing from these tables; in studies checked, under half for an unresolved V gene and the rest for unknown reasons. V, J and clone size reflect that table, while D and trimming were determined from the DNA. Recorded for this sample are some 150,000 clones; about 85% of them occurred a single time. The ten most abundant clones make up 3.5% to 5% of the sample.

A remark on this clone: No cognate antigen has been identified for it. No base quality information exists; no much larger clone differs at one position.

What the work shows at the level of the full study, not this receptor alone: The quantity of clinical and demographic metadata differed by source and by participant and was supplied without curation.

Trimming takes 4 bases off V and 7 bases off J; junction bases not matched to a gene: 6. The CDR3 measures 13 amino acids from cysteine to phenylalanine. Of all the DNA, just the CDR3 is kept, 39 bases in frame from base 1. As encoded in the germline V gene, CDR1 is MNHEY while CDR2 is SVGAGI. Sequenced: peripheral blood. The rearrangement joined TRBV6-5 to TRBJ2-7; the junction holds 8 bases that match TRBD1. This TCR was recovered from a woman aged 55-70 years with active or convalescent COVID-19. The bases read TGTGCCAGCAGTTCCTCCACAGGGGGGGAGCAGTACTTC. Its translation reads: CASSSSTGGEQYF.